This TCR beta chain was identified in a study of T cells in tumors after PD-1 blockade. Background on the study: Treatment was either pembrolizumab 200 mg every 3 weeks or cemiplimab 350 mg every 2 weeks. Daily vismodegib 150 mg continued in a subset of anti-PD-1-treated patients. Blood samples averaged about 110,000 templates (range about 23,000-280,000) and over 35,000 unique clonotypes.

Some clones are missing from TCRdb's copy, which holds only in-frame ones; the method was immunoSEQ multiplex PCR. Of 15,000 to 20,000 clones in the sample, over 70% were seen once. This CDR3 has 12 amino acids. Germline V gene sequence: CDR1 MNHEY, CDR2 SMNVEV (reference sequence). Between the trimmed V and J ends, which lost 4 bases and 8 bases, there was a span of 12 bases. The sample here was PBMCs, taken after anti-PD-1 therapy. The genes are TRBV27 and TRBJ2-7; the D gene is possibly TRBD1 (5 bases). This clonotype was sampled from a human donor with advanced basal cell or squamous cell carcinoma (not recorded which). The CDR3: CASSSLLGQQYF. The CDR3 DNA reads as TGTGCCAGCAGTTCCCTCCTGGGGCAGCAGTACTTC.